Listed below are T cell receptor beta chains from one sample, sequenced in a study of T cells in Graves' hyperthyroidism and ophthalmopathy. One entry per CDR3 protein, called by TCRdb with MiXCR from the multiplex PCR reads. The data hold a few hundred thousand distinct CDR3 sequences, with approximately 19% observed a single time. The specimen sequenced was blood. The origin of the receptors is a woman between 18 and 30 years old with Graves' hyperthyroidism. The CDR3 runs from the conserved cysteine through the conserved F or W. Clone size is stated in some rows and not others, as once, few, many or a class when expanded.

size	length	V	J	CDR3
medium-sized	14	TRBV12-3/TRBV12-4	TRBJ2-5	CASSLQGLSETQYF
many	14	TRBV5-1	TRBJ1-3	CASSAGHPGNTIYF
many	14	TRBV7-8	TRBJ2-7	CASSLVQGSHEQYF
many	17	TRBV2	TRBJ2-7	CASRRLGFQLRSYEQYF
many	14	TRBV19	TRBJ2-7	CASSRRGASYEQYF
many	12	TRBV12-3/TRBV12-4	TRBJ2-7	CASSFDSYEQYF
many	17	TRBV11-2	TRBJ1-1	CASTPRSGGDWGSEAFF
many	16	TRBV11-2	TRBJ2-5	CASSFFQGQPQETQYF
.	14	TRBV6-1	TRBJ2-7	CASSVDNRNYEQYF
.	17	TRBV4-1	TRBJ1-2	CASSHESRQGTGYGYTF
.	15	TRBV6-1	TRBJ2-5	CASSPSGRAEETQYF
many	15	TRBV6-5	TRBJ2-5	CASSYQRGGQETQYF
many	14	TRBV6-1	TRBJ1-1	CASSPLAGLTEAFF
many	16	TRBV25-1	TRBJ2-7	CASSERTGGYSYEQYF
many	13	TRBV29-1	TRBJ1-3	CSVESGSGNTIYF
many	15	TRBV15	TRBJ1-1	CATSSDRFGDTEAFF
few	16	TRBV11-1	TRBJ2-7	CASSSDSGGNPYEQYF
.	15	TRBV24-1	TRBJ1-5	CATSRRGGSNQPQHF
few	16	TRBV5-1	TRBJ2-2	CASSPGGGAMTGELFF
many	13	TRBV9	TRBJ1-1	CASSDVGATEAFF
.	15	TRBV12-3/TRBV12-4	TRBJ2-7	CASTLSRDRNYEQYF
.	17	TRBV20-1	TRBJ2-7	CSARDGTSGGDNYEQYF
many	14	TRBV7-2	TRBJ2-5	CASSPGGSLETQYF
many	15	TRBV27	TRBJ2-2	CASSLSQGTTGELFF
many	15	TRBV6-5	TRBJ2-6	CASSPDRVGANVLTF
many	13	TRBV10-1	TRBJ2-7	CASSGRGNSEQYF
many	15	TRBV28	TRBJ1-5	CASSPTGRSNQPQHF
many	21	TRBV7-9	TRBJ1-1	CASSFPPATKTHIGLNTEAFF